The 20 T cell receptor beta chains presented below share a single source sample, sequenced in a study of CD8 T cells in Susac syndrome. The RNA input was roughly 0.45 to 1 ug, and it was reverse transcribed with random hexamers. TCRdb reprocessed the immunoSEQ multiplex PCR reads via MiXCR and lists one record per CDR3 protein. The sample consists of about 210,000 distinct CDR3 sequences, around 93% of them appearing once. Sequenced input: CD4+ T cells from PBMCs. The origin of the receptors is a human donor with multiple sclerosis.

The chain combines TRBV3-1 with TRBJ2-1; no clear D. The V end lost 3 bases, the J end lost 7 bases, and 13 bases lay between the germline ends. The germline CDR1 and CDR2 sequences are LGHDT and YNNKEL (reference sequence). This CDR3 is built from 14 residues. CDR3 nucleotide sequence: TGTGCCAGCAGCCAGGCAAGTGGACGGAATGAGCAGTTCTTC. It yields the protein CASSQASGRNEQFF.

The CDR3 sequence: CASSLPGGGYTF. The CDR3 region has the DNA TGTGCCAGCAGTTTGCCAGGGGGAGGCTACACCTTC. V usage is TRBV27 and J usage is TRBJ1-2, with 7 bases aligning to TRBD1. The CDR3 consists of 12 residues. V trimming: 3 bases; J trimming: 8 bases; junction bases outside the gene matches: 3. Germline assignment: CDR1 MNHEY and CDR2 SMNVEV (reference sequence).

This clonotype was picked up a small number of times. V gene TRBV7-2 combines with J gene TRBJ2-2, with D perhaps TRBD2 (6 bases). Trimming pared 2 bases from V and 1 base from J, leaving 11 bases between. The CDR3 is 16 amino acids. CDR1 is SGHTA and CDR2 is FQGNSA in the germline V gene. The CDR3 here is CASSLMGSGNTGELFF. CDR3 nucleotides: TGTGCCAGCAGCTTAATGGGTAGCGGGAACACCGGGGAGCTGTTTTTT.

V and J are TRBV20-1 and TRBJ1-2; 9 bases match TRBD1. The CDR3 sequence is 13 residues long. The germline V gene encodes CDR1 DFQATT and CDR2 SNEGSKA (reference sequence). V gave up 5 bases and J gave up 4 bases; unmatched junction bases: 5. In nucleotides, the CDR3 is TGCAGTGCTCCCCGACAGGGGGGCTATGGCTACACCTTC. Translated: CSAPRQGGYGYTF.

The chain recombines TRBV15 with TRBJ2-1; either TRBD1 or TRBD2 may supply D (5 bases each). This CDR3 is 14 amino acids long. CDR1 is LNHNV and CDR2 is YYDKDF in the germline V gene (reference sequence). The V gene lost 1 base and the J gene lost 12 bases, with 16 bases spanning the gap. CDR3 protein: CATSRVVIGTVQFF. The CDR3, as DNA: TGTGCCACCAGCAGAGTGGTGATCGGGACGGTGCAGTTCTTC. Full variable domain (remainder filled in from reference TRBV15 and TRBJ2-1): DAMVIQNPRYQVTQFGKPVTLSCSQTLNHNVMYWYQQKSSQAPKLLFHYYDKDFNNEADTPDNFQSRRPNTSFCFLDIRSPGLGDTAMYLCATSRVVIGTVQFFGPGTRLTVL.

The CDR3: CSVGGGQGDYGYTF. CDR3 nucleotides: TGCAGCGTTGGGGGAGGACAGGGGGACTATGGCTACACCTTC. J is TRBJ1-2 and V is TRBV29-1; 10 bases fit TRBD1. Per the germline V gene, CDR1 is SQVTM and CDR2 is ANQGSEA. Trimming at V came to 4 bases and at J to 3 bases, leaving 5 bases not matched to a gene. This CDR3 is 14 amino acids long.

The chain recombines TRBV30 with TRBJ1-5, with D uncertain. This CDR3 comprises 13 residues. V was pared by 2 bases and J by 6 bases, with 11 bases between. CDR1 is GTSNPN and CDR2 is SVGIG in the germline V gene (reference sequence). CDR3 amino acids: CAWSKEEGQPQHF. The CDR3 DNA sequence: TGTGCCTGGAGTAAGGAGGAGGGTCAGCCCCAGCATTTT. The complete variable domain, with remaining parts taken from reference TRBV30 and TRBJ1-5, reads SQTIHQWPATLVQPVGSPLSLECTVEGTSNPNLYWYRQAAGRGLQLLFYSVGIGQISSEVPQNLSASRPQDRQFILSSKKLLLSDSGFYLCAWSKEEGQPQHFGDGTRLSIL.

In nucleotides, the CDR3 is TGCAGTGCTAGCCTGGGGCAAGAGACCCAGTACTTC. It encodes CSASLGQETQYF. The chain carries TRBV20-1 and TRBJ2-5; D not resolved. CDR3 length equals 12 residues. CDR1 is DFQATT, CDR2 SNEGSKA, per germline (reference sequence). V was trimmed by 3 bases and J by 2 bases, leaving 7 bases between them.

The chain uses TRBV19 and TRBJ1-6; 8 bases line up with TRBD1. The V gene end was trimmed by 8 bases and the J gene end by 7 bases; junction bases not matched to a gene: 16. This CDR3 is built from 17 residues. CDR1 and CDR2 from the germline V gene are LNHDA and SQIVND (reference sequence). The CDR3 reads CASHQIYGTGENSPLHF. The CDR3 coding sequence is TGTGCCAGTCACCAGATTTATGGGACAGGAGAAAATTCACCCCTCCACTTT.

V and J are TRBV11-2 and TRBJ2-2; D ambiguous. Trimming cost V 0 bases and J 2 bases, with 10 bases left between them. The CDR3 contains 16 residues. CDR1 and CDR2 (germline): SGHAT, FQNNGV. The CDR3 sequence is CASSLDRVSNTGELFF. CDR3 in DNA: TGTGCCAGCAGCTTAGATCGTGTCAGTAACACCGGGGAGCTGTTTTTT.

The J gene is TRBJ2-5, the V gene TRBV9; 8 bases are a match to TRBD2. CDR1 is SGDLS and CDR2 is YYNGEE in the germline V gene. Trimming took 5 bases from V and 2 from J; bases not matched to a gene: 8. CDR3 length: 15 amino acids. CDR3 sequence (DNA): TGTGCCAGCAGTCGAGCGGGGGACTCACAAGAGACCCAGTACTTC. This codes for CASSRAGDSQETQYF.

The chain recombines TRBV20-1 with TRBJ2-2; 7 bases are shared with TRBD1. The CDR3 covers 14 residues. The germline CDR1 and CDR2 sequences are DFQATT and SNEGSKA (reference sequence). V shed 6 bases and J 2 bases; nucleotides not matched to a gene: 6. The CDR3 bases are TGCAGTGCCCCCCGACAGGGCAACACCGGGGAGCTGTTTTTT. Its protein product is CSAPRQGNTGELFF.

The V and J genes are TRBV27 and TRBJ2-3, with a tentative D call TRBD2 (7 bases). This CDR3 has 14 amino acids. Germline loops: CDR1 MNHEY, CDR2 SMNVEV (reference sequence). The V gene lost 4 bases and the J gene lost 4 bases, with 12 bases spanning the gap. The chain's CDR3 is CASSWGGRADTQYF. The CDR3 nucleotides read TGTGCCAGCAGTTGGGGGGGCCGAGCAGATACGCAGTATTTT.

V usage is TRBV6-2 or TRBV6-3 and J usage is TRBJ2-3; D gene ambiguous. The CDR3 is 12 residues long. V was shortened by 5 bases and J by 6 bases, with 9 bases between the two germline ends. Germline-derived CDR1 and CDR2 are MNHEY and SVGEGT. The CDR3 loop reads CASSRTWDTQYF. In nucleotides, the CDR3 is TGTGCCAGCAGTAGAACCTGGGATACGCAGTATTTT.

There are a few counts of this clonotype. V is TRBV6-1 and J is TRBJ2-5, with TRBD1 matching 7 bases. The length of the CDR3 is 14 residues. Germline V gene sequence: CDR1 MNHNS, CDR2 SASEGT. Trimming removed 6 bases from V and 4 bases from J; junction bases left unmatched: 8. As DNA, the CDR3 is TGTGCCAGCAGCCCTGACAGGGTGAGAGAGACCCAGTACTTC. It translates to CASSPDRVRETQYF.

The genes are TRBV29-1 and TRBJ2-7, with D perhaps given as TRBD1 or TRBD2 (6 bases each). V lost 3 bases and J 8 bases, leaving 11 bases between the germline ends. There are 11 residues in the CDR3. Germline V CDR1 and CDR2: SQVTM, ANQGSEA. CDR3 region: CSVDGGGKQYF. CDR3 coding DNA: TGCAGCGTTGACGGAGGGGGTAAGCAGTACTTC.

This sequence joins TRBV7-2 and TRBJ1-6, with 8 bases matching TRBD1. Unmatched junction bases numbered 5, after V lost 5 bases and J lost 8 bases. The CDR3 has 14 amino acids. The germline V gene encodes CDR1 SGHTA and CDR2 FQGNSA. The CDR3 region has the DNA TGTGCCAGCAGCAAGGACAGGGCTCATTCACCCCTCCACTTT. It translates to CASSKDRAHSPLHF.

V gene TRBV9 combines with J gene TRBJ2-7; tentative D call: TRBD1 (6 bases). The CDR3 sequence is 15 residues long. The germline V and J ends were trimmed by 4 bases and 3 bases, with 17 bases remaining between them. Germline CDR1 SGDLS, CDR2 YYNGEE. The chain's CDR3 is CASSPGQLGDYEQYV. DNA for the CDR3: TGTGCCAGCAGCCCCGGACAGCTAGGGGACTACGAGCAGTACGTC.

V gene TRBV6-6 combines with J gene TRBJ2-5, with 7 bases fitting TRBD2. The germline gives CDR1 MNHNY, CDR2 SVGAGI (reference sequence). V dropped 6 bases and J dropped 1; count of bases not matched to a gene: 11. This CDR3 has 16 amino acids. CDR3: CASSSSGGGAQETQYF. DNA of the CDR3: TGTGCCAGCAGCTCCTCTGGCGGGGGAGCCCAAGAGACCCAGTACTTC.

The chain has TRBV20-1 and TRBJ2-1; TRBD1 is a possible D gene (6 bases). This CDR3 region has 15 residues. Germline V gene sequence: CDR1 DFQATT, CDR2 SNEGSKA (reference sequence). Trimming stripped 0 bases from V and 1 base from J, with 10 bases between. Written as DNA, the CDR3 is TGCAGTGCTAGAGATCCAGGGGCATCCTACAATGAGCAGTTCTTC. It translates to CSARDPGASYNEQFF.